These 21 T cell receptor beta chains share one sample of origin, sequenced in a study of T-cell memory formation after mild COVID-19. MiXCR was run by TCRdb on the 5' RACE reads, yielding one entry per CDR3 protein. Here the sample spans 250,000 to 300,000 distinct CDR3 sequences, about 17% being singletons. The sample taken for sequencing was PBMCs or a T cell subset sorted from them (not recorded which). The receptors derive from a man aged 18-30 years who had mild COVID-19 (a few samples of this study predate the infection). Cell type and time point are not known.

The chain has TRBV7-9 and TRBJ2-3; no clear D. Looked up from germline, CDR1 is SEHNR and CDR2 is FQNEAQ (reference sequence). This CDR3 comprises 12 residues. V was shortened by 5 bases and J by 8 bases, with 11 bases between the two germline ends. CDR3 coding DNA: TGTGCCAGCAGCCTTGGGTTTTCTACGCAGTATTTT. Its protein product is CASSLGFSTQYF.

This clonotype was recorded a few times. V gene TRBV20-1 combines with J gene TRBJ2-7, with a tentative D call TRBD2 (6 bases). Deletions cut 1 base from V and 7 bases from J, with 20 bases between. The CDR3 runs to 15 residues. From germline, CDR1 is DFQATT and CDR2 SNEGSKA (reference sequence). The CDR3 sequence: CSARGTWTPGGEQYV. DNA for the CDR3: TGCAGTGCTAGAGGTACCTGGACCCCCGGGGGTGAGCAGTACGTC.

V is TRBV7-9 and J is TRBJ2-1; D is ambiguous. Germline V gene lookup returns CDR1 SEHNR and CDR2 FQNEAQ (reference sequence). Trimming pared 5 bases from V and 6 bases from J, leaving 11 bases between. There are 13 residues in the CDR3. The CDR3 here is CASSLGSLNEQFF. Here the CDR3 DNA reads TGTGCCAGCAGCCTCGGGTCCCTCAATGAGCAGTTCTTC. The variable domain in full, completed from reference TRBV7-9 and TRBJ2-1, reads DTGVSQNPRHKITKRGQNVTFRCDPISEHNRLYWYRQTLGQGPEFLTYFQNEAQLEKSRLLSDRFSAERPKGSFSTLEIQRTEQGDSAMYLCASSLGSLNEQFFGPGTRLTVL.

The chain is built from TRBV6-5 and TRBJ2-2, with 7 bases aligning to TRBD1. Germline trimming cut 4 bases from V and 2 bases from J; bases unmatched to any gene: 7. The length of the CDR3 is 16 residues. CDR1 and CDR2 from the germline V gene are MNHEY and SVGAGI. The CDR3 DNA reads as TGTGCCAGCAGTTCCTTGACAGGGATAAACACCGGGGAGCTGTTTTTT. This sequence encodes CASSSLTGINTGELFF.

This clonotype was observed a few times. V and J are TRBV12-3 or TRBV12-4 and TRBJ2-1; 10 bases are a match to TRBD2. CDR3 size: 16 residues. The V and J ends lost 7 bases and 4 bases, in that order; junction bases with no gene match: 10. The CDR3 sequence: CASTWEASGGYNEQFF. The CDR3 DNA sequence: TGTGCCAGCACCTGGGAGGCTAGCGGGGGATACAATGAGCAGTTCTTC.

This clonotype turned up a few times. The gene calls are TRBV6-1 and TRBJ2-7; 8 nucleotides match TRBD1. The CDR3 extends over 15 amino acids. V gave up 4 bases and J gave up 4 bases; unmatched junction bases: 9. Germline-derived CDR1 and CDR2 are MNHNS and SASEGT. This CDR3 is CASSAVTGEYYEQYF. The DNA for the CDR3 is TGTGCCAGCAGTGCCGTGACAGGGGAGTATTACGAGCAGTACTTC.

V is TRBV6-2 or TRBV6-3 and J is TRBJ2-5; D remains ambiguous. The germline V gene encodes CDR1 MNHEY and CDR2 SVGEGT. With 6 bases removed from V and 3 bases from J, the gap between germline ends came to 17 bases. CDR3 length: 15 residues. In nucleotides, the CDR3 is TGTGCCAGCAGCCTCTCAGGCCCATTAGAAGAGACCCAGTACTTC. It is translated as CASSLSGPLEETQYF.

This chain connects TRBV5-1 to TRBJ2-1; no reliable D call. The CDR3 loop spans 14 amino acids. Germline-derived CDR1 and CDR2 are SGHRS and YFSETQ. The V gene lost 2 bases and the J gene lost 5 bases, with 11 bases spanning the gap. The CDR3 protein is CASSFRNSDNEQFF. DNA of the CDR3: TGCGCCAGCAGCTTCCGAAACAGCGACAATGAGCAGTTCTTC.

The gene calls are TRBV30 and TRBJ2-7; 8 nucleotides line up with TRBD1. This CDR3 has 12 residues. CDR1 and CDR2 from the germline V gene are GTSNPN and SVGIG (reference sequence). V was pared by 7 bases and J by 3 bases, with 5 bases of the junction left unmatched. The DNA of the CDR3 is TGTGCCTCAGACAGGGGCGGCTACGAGCAGTACTTC. Translation gives CASDRGGYEQYF.

The chain has TRBV20-1 and TRBJ2-1, with 9 nucleotides matching TRBD2. The CDR3 has 12 residues. From germline, CDR1 is DFQATT and CDR2 SNEGSKA (reference sequence). The V gene end was trimmed by 7 bases and the J gene end by 9 bases; junction bases not matched to a gene: 7. The CDR3: CSGVSGSVEQFF. The CDR3 nucleotides read TGCAGTGGGGTTAGCGGGAGCGTTGAGCAGTTCTTC.

This clonotype came up a few times. The rearrangement joins TRBV15 to TRBJ1-2, with 9 bases matching TRBD1. Germline-derived CDR1 and CDR2 are LNHNV and YYDKDF (reference sequence). The CDR3 runs 15 residues. Trimming at V came to 0 bases and at J to 8 bases, leaving 7 bases not matched to a gene. The DNA for the CDR3 is TGTGCCACCAGCAGAGATCAGACAGGGGGACGAGGCTACACCTTC. Translating gives CATSRDQTGGRGYTF.

The gene calls are TRBV19 and TRBJ2-7; D unresolved. The V and J ends lost 0 bases and 2 bases respectively, with 14 bases between them. Germline V gene sequence: CDR1 LNHDA, CDR2 SQIVND (reference sequence). This CDR3 spans 16 amino acids. CDR3 nucleotides: TGTGCCAGTAGTATAGACCCCCGGACGGGCACCTACGAGCAGTACTTC. This sequence encodes CASSIDPRTGTYEQYF.

The chain couples TRBV7-2 to TRBJ2-1; D is unresolved. The V gene's germline CDR1 is SGHTA and CDR2 FQGNSA. The CDR3 spans 15 residues. V dropped 5 bases and J dropped 3 bases, with 14 bases sitting between them. The CDR3 region has the DNA TGTGCCAGCAGCCCAAGCCGCGCGAACTACAATGAGCAGTTCTTC. It codes for CASSPSRANYNEQFF.

This clonotype was seen many times. The chain carries TRBV18 and TRBJ2-7; TRBD2 might be the D (7 bases). Germline lookup yields CDR1 KGHSH and CDR2 LQKENI. Trimming took off 3 bases at V and 0 bases at J, with 9 bases between the two ends. This CDR3 is 14 amino acids long. CDR3 region: CASSPGGHSYEQYF. Here the CDR3 DNA reads TGTGCCAGCTCACCCGGGGGGCACTCCTACGAGCAGTACTTC.

For the CDR3, the DNA is TGTGCCAGCAGGATACTCGGTACAAGCACAGATACGCAGTATTTT. This encodes CASRILGTSTDTQYF. The chain recombines TRBV6-5 with TRBJ2-3; D remains unclear. CDR1 is MNHEY, CDR2 SVGAGI, per germline. With 6 bases removed from V and 0 bases from J, the gap between germline ends came to 13 bases. The CDR3 is 15 amino acids.

This clonotype was counted only a few times. The chain links TRBV6-5 to TRBJ1-5; D ambiguous. This CDR3 region has 15 residues. Germline CDR1 MNHEY, CDR2 SVGAGI. Trimming pared 0 bases from V and 1 base from J, leaving 7 bases between. CDR3 in amino acids: CASSYSVGSNQPQHF. CDR3 DNA: TGTGCCAGCAGTTACTCTGTAGGGAGCAATCAGCCCCAGCATTTT.

At least ten counts were recorded for this clonotype. The chain uses TRBV10-3 and TRBJ2-3; tentatively, D is TRBD1 (6 bases). V lost 4 bases and J 1 base, leaving 9 bases between the germline ends. From germline, CDR1 is ENHRY and CDR2 SYGVKD. This CDR3 has 14 residues. The DNA of the CDR3 is TGTGCCATCAGTGTGGGGGCCGGCACAGATACGCAGTATTTT. This encodes CAISVGAGTDTQYF.

This clonotype was recorded many times. The chain employs TRBV7-2 and TRBJ2-3, with no clear D. V was pared by 2 bases and J by 3 bases, with 9 bases between. Germline CDR1 SGHTA, CDR2 FQGNSA. The CDR3 extends over 14 amino acids. As DNA, the CDR3 is TGTGCCAGCAGCTTAAGAGCCAGTACAGATACGCAGTATTTT. It encodes CASSLRASTDTQYF.

The chain recombines TRBV15 with TRBJ2-4; either TRBD1 or TRBD2 may fit D (5 bases each). Germline V gives CDR1 LNHNV, CDR2 YYDKDF (reference sequence). The CDR3 runs to 15 residues. Trimming shortened V by 4 bases and J by 9 bases, and 19 bases separated the two germline ends. The chain's CDR3 is CATSTQVGTSGIQYF. The CDR3, as DNA: TGTGCCACCAGCACCCAGGTGGGGACCAGTGGCATTCAGTACTTC. Drawing the rest from reference TRBV15 and TRBJ2-4, the complete variable domain is DAMVIQNPRYQVTQFGKPVTLSCSQTLNHNVMYWYQQKSSQAPKLLFHYYDKDFNNEADTPDNFQSRRPNTSFCFLDIRSPGLGDTAMYLCATSTQVGTSGIQYFGAGTRLSVL.

The chain joins TRBV6-6 to TRBJ1-6; a possible D gene is TRBD1 (5 bases). V dropped 2 bases and J dropped 4 bases, with 15 bases sitting between them. There are 17 residues in the CDR3. Germline V gene data show CDR1 as MNHNY and CDR2 as SVGAGI (reference sequence). The CDR3 loop is CASSYRVGDPYNSPLHF. The CDR3, as DNA: TGTGCCAGCAGTTACCGGGTCGGGGACCCTTATAATTCACCCCTCCACTTT.

V usage is TRBV29-1 and J usage is TRBJ2-7; D is perhaps TRBD1 (6 bases). This CDR3 is built from 11 residues. The germline V gene has CDR1 SQVTM and CDR2 ANQGSEA. V lost 5 bases and J lost 6, with 11 bases in between. CDR3 bases: TGCAGCGTTTCACAGGGTCCCGAGCAGTACTTC. This translates into CSVSQGPEQYF.